The source of this T cell receptor (beta chain) is a study of blood T cells in healthy people across ages. The V end lost 5 bases, the J end lost 0 bases, and 10 bases lay between the germline ends. From germline, CDR1 is SGHTA and CDR2 FQGNSA. The CDR3 length is 15 residues. With a J-beta primer mix and a sample-barcoded 5' primer, a second PCR ran about 6 to 11 cycles. TCRdb ran MiXCR on the 5' RACE reads and lists one entry per CDR3 protein. The sample lists about 1.6 million distinct CDR3 sequences, roughly 30% occurring once. Donation came from healthy Caucasian individuals in Russia who were aged about 6 to 100.

This TCR derives from a woman aged 30 to 39 in good health. Specimen: blood. The gene calls are TRBV7-2 and TRBJ2-2; possible D gene TRBD1, 6 bases. The CDR3: CASSVGTTNTGELFF. The CDR3 DNA reads as TGTGCCAGCAGCGTCGGGACAACGAACACCGGGGAGCTGTTTTTT.